Sequencing of this T cell receptor (beta chain) was carried out in a study of T cell responses to AZD1222 COVID-19 vaccine. V was trimmed by 9 bases and J by 8 bases, leaving 7 bases between them. The CDR3 is 9 residues long. The V gene's germline CDR1 is LNHDA and CDR2 SQIVND (reference sequence). A note on this clone: The antigen remains unidentified.

The method was immunoSEQ multiplex PCR; TCRdb's version includes in-frame clones alone and lacks a portion of them. The data show 150,000 to 200,000 clones, roughly 92% seen once. Study findings and constraints: Donors were mostly white British, more females; clonal diversity possibly underestimated.

The sequenced sample was peripheral blood, obtained on day 0 of AZD1222 vaccination. This TCR was sampled from an adult in good health. The chain couples TRBV19 to TRBJ1-2; D not resolved. The CDR3 protein is CASGEGYTF. DNA for the CDR3: TGTGCCAGCGGGGAAGGCTACACCTTC.